This T cell receptor (beta chain) appears in the sequencing data of a study of OX40 agonist ivuxolimab in advanced cancers. Germline V lookup: CDR1 MDHEN, CDR2 SYDVKM. The CDR3 runs 15 residues. J lost 6 bases, V lost 5 bases, and 4 bases had no gene match. Patients with a history of autoimmune disease or on systemic immunosuppression were excluded. Generated by immunoSEQ multiplex PCR, the TCRdb table keeps only in-frame clones and is missing some. This table holds tens of thousands of clones, 91% found once. The sequencing here drew on CD4+ or CD8+ T cells sorted from blood, taken in a trial of the OX40 agonist ivuxolimab. The rearrangement links TRBV28 to TRBJ2-3; 14 nucleotides line up with TRBD2. This sequence originates from an adult with an advanced solid tumor such as melanoma, head and neck, liver or kidney cancer. The CDR3 here is CASSQGLAGVDTQYF. As DNA, the CDR3 is TGTGCCAGCAGTCAGGGACTAGCGGGAGTTGATACGCAGTATTTT.